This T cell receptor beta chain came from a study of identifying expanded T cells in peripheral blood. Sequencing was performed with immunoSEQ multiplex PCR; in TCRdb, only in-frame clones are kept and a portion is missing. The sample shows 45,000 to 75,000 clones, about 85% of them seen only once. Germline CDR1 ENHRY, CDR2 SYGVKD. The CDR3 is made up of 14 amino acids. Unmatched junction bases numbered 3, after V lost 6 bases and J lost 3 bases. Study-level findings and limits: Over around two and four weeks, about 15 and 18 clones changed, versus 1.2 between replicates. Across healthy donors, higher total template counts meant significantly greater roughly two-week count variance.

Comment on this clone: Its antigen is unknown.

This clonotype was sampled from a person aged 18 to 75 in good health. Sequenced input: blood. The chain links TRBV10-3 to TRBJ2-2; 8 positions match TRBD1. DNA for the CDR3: TGTGCCATCAGGGGGACAGGAGACACCGGGGAGCTGTTTTTT. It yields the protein CAIRGTGDTGELFF.